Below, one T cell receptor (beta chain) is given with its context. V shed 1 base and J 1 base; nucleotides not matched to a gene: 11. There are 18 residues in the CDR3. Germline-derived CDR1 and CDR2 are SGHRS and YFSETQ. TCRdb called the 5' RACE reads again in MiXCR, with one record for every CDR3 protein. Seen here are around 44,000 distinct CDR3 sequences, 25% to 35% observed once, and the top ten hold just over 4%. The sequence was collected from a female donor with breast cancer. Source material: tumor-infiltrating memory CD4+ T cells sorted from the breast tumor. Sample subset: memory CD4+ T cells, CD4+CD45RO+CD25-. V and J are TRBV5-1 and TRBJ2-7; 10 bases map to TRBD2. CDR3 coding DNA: TGCGCCAGCAGCTTGTCGCGGCTAGCGGGAGATGAATCCTACGAGCAGTACTTC. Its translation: CASSLSRLAGDESYEQYF.